This TCR beta chain was found in a study of shared T cell receptors in the human thymus. Profiling relied on immunoSEQ multiplex PCR, and the TCRdb table lists in-frame clones only, not all of them. The repertoire holds approximately 730,000 clones, with 80% to 90% as singletons. CDR3 length equals 12 residues. Germline CDR1 is SNHLY and CDR2 is FYNNEI. Trimming pared 3 bases from V and 8 bases from J, leaving 10 bases between. These data were likewise used in another study, on human thymus T cells. That paper states: Resections from corrective heart surgery supplied the thymus tissue. Both thymic and peripheral blood repertoires showed apparently biased V and J usage. Highly overlapping thymic repertoires in unrelated individuals were reported by related research.

What was sequenced was thymocytes. The chain carries TRBV2 and TRBJ1-2; D uncertain. The source is a girl less than two years old with a congenital heart defect. The CDR3 DNA follows: TGTGCCAGCAGTGAGAGGCCTAAGGGCTACACCTTC. It is translated as CASSERPKGYTF.